This TCR beta chain was recovered during a study of CD8 T cells in ankylosing spondylitis. TCRdb recomputed calls from the 5' RACE reads with MiXCR, one row per CDR3 protein. The sample consists of 55,000 or so distinct CDR3 sequences, approximately 7.4% of them appearing once. This clonotype was observed at least ten times. V was clipped by 1 base and J by 0 bases, with 5 bases between them. Germline assignment: CDR1 SGHRS and CDR2 YFSETQ. The CDR3 length is 14 residues. The receptor's source is a female donor with ankylosing spondylitis or in good health (not recorded which). Specimen: blood, either unsorted or a sorted T cell fraction (not recorded which). J is TRBJ2-1 and V is TRBV5-1; D not resolved. CDR3: CASSLSPSYNEQFF. In nucleotides, the CDR3 is TGCGCCAGCAGCTTGAGTCCCTCCTACAATGAGCAGTTCTTC. Full variable domain (outside the CDR3, taken from reference TRBV5-1 and TRBJ2-1): KAGVTQTPRYLIKTRGQQVTLSCSPISGHRSVSWYQQTPGQGLQFLFEYFSETQRNKGNFPGRFSGRQFSNSRSEMNVSTLELGDSALYLCASSLSPSYNEQFFGPGTRLTVL.